This T cell receptor (beta chain) was retrieved from a study of shared clonotypes between healthy human individuals. Across the whole study: Contributing individuals were two females and a few males aged 18 to 49. Study-wide findings and caveats: Sequencing depth was predicted to influence how clonotypes are shared among donors.

The assay ran at deep level. Using immunoSEQ multiplex PCR, the repertoire was profiled, and TCRdb retains in-frame clones only, with some absent. The table lists about 470,000 clones, roughly 77% of them singletons. Trimming took 0 bases from V and 2 from J, leaving 8 bases between them. The germline V gene encodes CDR1 SGHRS and CDR2 YFSETQ. This CDR3 contains 14 residues. Of note for this clone: Its antigen is not known.

This chain connects TRBV5-1 to TRBJ1-2; D uncertain. This clonotype originated in a woman between 35 and 50 years old in good health. Some clones in this sample may be carry-over from other donors' samples. The sample was PBMCs. CDR3 loop: CASSLGPLNYGYTF. CDR3 DNA: TGCGCCAGCAGCTTGGGACCGCTAAACTATGGCTACACCTTC.